The rows below give T cell receptor beta chains drawn from one sample of a study of T cells after posttransplantation cyclophosphamide. Assay: immunoSEQ multiplex PCR; the TCRdb copy retains only in-frame clones and omits some. This sample shows about 3,300 clones and no singletons; roughly 30% rests with the ten largest. The sample was PBMCs, taken after allogeneic stem cell transplant with posttransplant cyclophosphamide. The receptors here all came from a male patient aged 30 to 40 who received an allogeneic stem cell transplant from a related donor, was CMV-positive, and had acute GVHD only. Some T cells may be provided by the graft donor. The CDR3 runs from the conserved cysteine through the conserved F or W.

>TRBJ2-6|TRBV2
CGGRDFSGANVLTF
>TRBJ1-1|TRBV6-2/TRBV6-3
CASSSLQGIQAFF
>TRBJ1-1|TRBV30
CAWREAGSAFF
>TRBJ1-5|TRBV2
CASSSGDNQPQHF
>TRBJ1-5|TRBV6-1
CASSGLFGQGNQPQHF
>TRBJ1-2|TRBV4-1
CASSQEQGAKNINYGYTF
>TRBJ1-5|TRBV19
CASSITGARQPQHF
>TRBJ1-2|TRBV5-6
CASSLSPRVSGYGYTF
>TRBJ1-5|TRBV6-5
CASSGQQNQPQHF
>TRBJ1-1|TRBV6-1
CASSEQGSDTEAFF
>TRBJ2-3|TRBV5-1
CASSLGLATDTQYF
>TRBJ1-5|TRBV18
CASSPQNRDQPQHF
>TRBJ1-3|TRBV28
CASSPPSGQRNTIYF
>TRBJ1-6|TRBV11-2
CASSATVPSRSPLHF
>TRBJ1-2|TRBV7-6
CASSNVGDGYTF
>TRBJ1-2|TRBV7-2
CASSSGTGLYGYTF
>TRBJ1-5|TRBV5-1
CASSLGDREGQPQHF
>TRBJ1-2|TRBV24-1
CATSASGTANYGYTF
>TRBJ1-2|TRBV5-4
CASSRDRVGYGYTF
>TRBJ2-7|TRBV7-2
CASSLASTSGGKWEQYF
>TRBJ1-5|TRBV7-2
CASSSQGAQPQHF
>TRBJ2-1|TRBV6-6
CASKQSTSSNEQFF
>TRBJ1-1|TRBV28
CASSLSIPRKWDTEAFF
>TRBJ2-5|TRBV6-6
CASSPRGGAETQYF
>TRBJ2-1|TRBV5-1
CASSSSGGAYNEQFF
>TRBJ2-3|TRBV13
CASSPGPDFYRPLGGTDTQYF
>TRBJ2-7|TRBV19
CASSRTVTYEQYF
>TRBJ1-3|TRBV9
CASSVAPARAYGNTIYF